One and the same sample provided the 2 T cell receptor beta chains below, sequenced in a study of CD8 T cells in Susac syndrome. RNA in amounts of about 0.5 to 1 ug was reverse transcribed with random hexamers. One entry per CDR3 protein, called by TCRdb with MiXCR from the immunoSEQ multiplex PCR reads. The table has around 170,000 distinct CDR3 sequences, approximately 95% seen once; the top ten hold less than 0.2%. Sequencing was performed on CD8+ T cells from PBMCs. The receptor set was obtained from a human donor with Susac syndrome.

DNA of the CDR3: TGTGCCAGTAACCCGAGAGGAGTTAATGAAGCTTTCTTT. As protein: CASNPRGVNEAFF. The chain combines TRBV19 with TRBJ1-1; D remains ambiguous. This CDR3 contains 13 residues. CDR1 LNHDA and CDR2 SQIVND come from the germline V gene (reference sequence). Between the trimmed V and J ends, which lost 7 bases and 7 bases, there was a span of 16 bases.

The chain employs TRBV12-3 or TRBV12-4 and TRBJ2-1, with 8 bases fitting TRBD2. The V segment lost 1 base and the J segment 7 bases; nucleotides outside the gene matches: 3. This CDR3 spans 14 amino acids. The CDR3 sequence is CASSLVAGLNEQFF. The CDR3 nucleotides are TGTGCCAGCAGTTTAGTAGCGGGGCTAAATGAGCAGTTCTTC.